This T cell receptor (beta chain) was captured in a study of blood T cell repertoires in COVID-19 (TCRdb year 2020). Turning to the overall study: Samples from collaborators originated in the United States, Italy and Spain and spanned both the acute and convalescent phases of COVID-19. The material from the prospective study consisted of cDNA or gDNA derived from T cells, B-cell-depleted T cells, or PBMCs. Subjects who had been exposed to COVID-19, were actively infected with it, or had recovered from it provided the deeply sampled blood TCRbeta repertoires that made up the dataset. The repertoires were released in a freely available public database meant as a resource for research on the immune response to SARS-CoV-2. The samples were drawn from the first 160 participants of the ongoing ImmuneRACE study and from over 950 subjects provided by 6 global collaborators. Nearly every sample came with metadata listing a de-identified subject ID, COVID-19 status, age in years and sex. Where available, HLA class I and class II types were obtained from metadata supplied by the sample provider rather than from assay-based typing. Results and caveats for the whole study, not just this receptor: The amount of clinical and demographic metadata varied by source and participant and was provided uncurated.

This clone occurred once. Its antigen is not yet known. Base qualities are not recorded, but no much larger clone differs from it by a single base. TCRbeta CDR3 regions were amplified from genomic DNA using the immunoSEQ Assay, a bias-controlled multiplex PCR. The authors processed their data as follows. Within the assay, amplification of reference gene primers was used to estimate how many nucleated cells each sample contained. To quantify the absolute abundance of each unique TCRbeta CDR3 rearrangement, sequence reads were collapsed and filtered. Productive Simpson clonality was computed per sample as the square root of Simpson's diversity index over productive rearrangements. TCRdb stores this immuneACCESS table with in-frame sequences only. Part of the clones is absent; in the studies checked, under half of the shortfall reflects unresolved V genes, and no reason is known for the rest. V, J and clone size reflect that table, while D and trimming were determined from the DNA. This sample holds around 100,000 clones; roughly 92% were observed only once. 1.5% to 2% of the sample is held by the ten biggest clonotypes.

One collaborating source in Seattle enrolled patients while the patients were actively infected and followed the patients over time throughout the course of disease. The collaborating institutions used their own protocols to collect whole blood in K2EDTA tubes. For TCRbeta analysis, collaborator samples were shipped as frozen whole blood, as isolated PBMCs, or as DNA extracted from either sample type. The sequencing input was peripheral blood. This sequence was found in a woman aged 50 to 60 with COVID-19, enrolled during active disease.

The sequence in DNA is TGTGCCTGCGGACAGGGTGGAGATCAGCCCCAGCATTTT. This codes for CACGQGGDQPQHF. Rearrangement joined TRBV30 to TRBJ1-5; TRBD1 matches 8 bases in the middle. CDR1 and CDR2 are drawn from the germline V gene (reference sequence): GTSNPN, SVGIG. Germline trimming: 6 bases from V, 5 bases from J; junction bases outside gene matches: 6. Taken from cysteine to phenylalanine, the CDR3 has 13 residues. The sequence is cut down to CDR3 DNA, 39 bases in frame from base 1.